The entry that follows covers one TCR beta chain sequence. This entry comes from a study of technical replicates of blood from several donors. Sequencing was performed with immunoSEQ multiplex PCR; in TCRdb, only in-frame clones are kept and a portion is missing. The table records about 76,000 clones, 80% to 90% of them present only once. The sample was PBMCs. The TCR originated in a human donor in good health. Some clones in this sample may be carry-over from other donors' samples.

As DNA, the CDR3 is TGTGCCAGCAGCGTAGGGGGACTAGCGCCACAAGAGACCCAGTACTTC. Its translation: CASSVGGLAPQETQYF. This sequence joins TRBV9 and TRBJ2-5, with TRBD2 matching over 10 bases. Germline CDR1 reads SGDLS; CDR2 reads YYNGEE. Losses at the gene ends were 0 bases for V and 2 bases for J; bases not matched to a gene: 4. This CDR3 comprises 16 residues.